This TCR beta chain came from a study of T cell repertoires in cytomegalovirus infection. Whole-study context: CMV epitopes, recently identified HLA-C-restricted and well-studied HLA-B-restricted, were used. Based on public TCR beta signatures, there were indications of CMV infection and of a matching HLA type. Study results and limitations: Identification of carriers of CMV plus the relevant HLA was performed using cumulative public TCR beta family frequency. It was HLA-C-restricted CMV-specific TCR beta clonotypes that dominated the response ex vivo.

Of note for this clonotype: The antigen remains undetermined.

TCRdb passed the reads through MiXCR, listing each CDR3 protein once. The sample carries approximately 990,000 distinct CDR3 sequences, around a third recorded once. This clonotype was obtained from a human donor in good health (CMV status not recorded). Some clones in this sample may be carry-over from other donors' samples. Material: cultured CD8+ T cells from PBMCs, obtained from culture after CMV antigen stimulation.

The CDR3 spells CASTTFWGEGQYV. The CDR3, as DNA: TGTGCCAGCACTACGTTTTGGGGTGAGGGACAGTACGTC. The chain has TRBV6-1 and TRBJ2-7, with a possible D match to TRBD2 (5 bases). Trimming pared 7 bases from V and 10 bases from J, leaving 20 bases between. CDR1 and CDR2 (germline): MNHNS, SASEGT. The CDR3 loop spans 13 amino acids.